The clone carrying this TCR beta chain was seen only a few times. Its antigen is unidentified. This entry comes from a study of blood T cells in healthy people across ages. Germline V gives CDR1 MDHEN, CDR2 SYDVKM. The J segment lost 4 bases and the V segment lost 5 bases, leaving 8 bases of the junction unmatched. CDR3 length: 17 residues. Study-wide results and limits: The authors considered diversity estimates from one million T cells to be underestimates.

Primed by a sample-barcoded 5' primer and a J-beta primer mix, a second PCR proceeded for about 6 to 12 cycles. MiXCR was run by TCRdb on the 5' RACE reads, yielding one entry per CDR3 protein. This sample has approximately 2,000,000 distinct CDR3 sequences, with 39% found just once. The V and J genes are TRBV28 and TRBJ2-6, with 10 bases identical to TRBD1. This receptor was obtained from a human donor in good health. The sample consisted of blood. The CDR3 DNA reads TGTGCCAGCAGTCCTCGGACAGGGGGTTACGGGGCCAACGTCCTGACTTTC. Its protein is CASSPRTGGYGANVLTF.